Detailed here is one TCR beta chain. Germline V lookup: CDR1 SGHNT, CDR2 YYREEE (reference sequence). The CDR3 loop spans 13 amino acids. Trimming shortened V by 7 bases and J by 1 base, and 11 bases separated the two germline ends. This specimen comes from a study of T-cell reconstitution after alpha-beta-depleted transplantation in children. Library preparation (for TCRbeta) was performed with unique molecular identifiers. Each CDR3 protein gets one entry after TCRdb re-called the PCR reads with MiXCR. The data contain a few hundred thousand distinct CDR3 sequences, approximately 9.9% of them singletons.

The sequenced sample was PBMCs from the stem cell graft donor, obtained from the stem cell graft. This TCR derives from a human donor who donated a stem cell graft to a child with SCID. The chain has TRBV5-4 and TRBJ1-1; the D gene is possibly TRBD1 (5 bases). The CDR3 here is CASFRDPNTEAFF. CDR3 nucleotide sequence: TGTGCCAGCTTTCGGGACCCGAACACTGAAGCTTTCTTT. Complete variable domain (other parts from reference TRBV5-4 and TRBJ1-1): ETGVTQSPTHLIKTRGQQVTLRCSSQSGHNTVSWYQQALGQGPQFIFQYYREEENGRGNFPPRFSGLQFPNYSSELNVNALELDDSALYLCASFRDPNTEAFFGQGTRLTVV.